This TCR beta chain was identified during a study of cytomegalovirus exposure and HLA in healthy donors. This CDR3 has 14 amino acids. Germline V gives CDR1 SNHLY, CDR2 FYNNEI. V lost 7 bases, J lost 6 bases, and 11 bases stayed unmatched. Notes on this clone: What it binds is unknown.

The study, taken as a whole, reports: It was fewer than 200 TCR beta chains that were listed as cytomegalovirus-associated.

Assay used: immunoSEQ multiplex PCR; TCRdb lists only in-frame clones, some missing. The sample records approximately 65,000 clones, around 92% being singletons. The chain joins TRBV2 to TRBJ2-7; 8 nucleotides align to TRBD1. The clonotype originates from a man aged 18 to 35 in good health and CMV-seropositive. Sequenced material: PBMCs. CDR3 in amino acids: CASIGPRQGSEQYF. The CDR3 DNA is TGTGCCAGCATAGGACCCCGACAGGGGAGCGAGCAGTACTTC.